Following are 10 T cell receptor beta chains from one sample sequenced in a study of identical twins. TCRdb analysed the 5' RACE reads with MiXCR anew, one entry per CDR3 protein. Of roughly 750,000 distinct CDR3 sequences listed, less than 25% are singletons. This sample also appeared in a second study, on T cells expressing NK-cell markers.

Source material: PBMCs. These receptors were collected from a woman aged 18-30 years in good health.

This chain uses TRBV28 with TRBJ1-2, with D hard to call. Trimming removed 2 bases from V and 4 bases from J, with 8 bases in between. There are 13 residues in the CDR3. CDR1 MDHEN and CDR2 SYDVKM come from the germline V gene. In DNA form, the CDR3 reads TGTGCCAGCAGTTTAAGGTTGGGCTATGGCTACACCTTC. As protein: CASSLRLGYGYTF.

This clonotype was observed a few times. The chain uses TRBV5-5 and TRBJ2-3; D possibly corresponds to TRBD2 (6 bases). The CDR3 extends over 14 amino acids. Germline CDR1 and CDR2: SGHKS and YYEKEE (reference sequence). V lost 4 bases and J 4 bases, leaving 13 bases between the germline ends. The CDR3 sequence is CASSLWRGSDTQYF. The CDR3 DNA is TGTGCCAGCAGCCTGTGGCGGGGATCAGATACGCAGTATTTT. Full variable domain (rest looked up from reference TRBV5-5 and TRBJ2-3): DAGVTQSPTHLIKTRGQQVTLRCSPISGHKSVSWYQQVLGQGPQFIFQYYEKEERGRGNFPDRFSARQFPNYSSELNVNALLLGDSALYLCASSLWRGSDTQYFGPGTRLTVL.

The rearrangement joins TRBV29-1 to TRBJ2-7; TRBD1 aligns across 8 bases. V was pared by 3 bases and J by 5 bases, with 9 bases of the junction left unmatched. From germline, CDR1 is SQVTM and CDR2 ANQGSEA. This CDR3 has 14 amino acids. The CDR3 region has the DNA TGCAGCGTTGACCGGACAGGGTCGATCGACGAGCAGTACTTC. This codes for CSVDRTGSIDEQYF.

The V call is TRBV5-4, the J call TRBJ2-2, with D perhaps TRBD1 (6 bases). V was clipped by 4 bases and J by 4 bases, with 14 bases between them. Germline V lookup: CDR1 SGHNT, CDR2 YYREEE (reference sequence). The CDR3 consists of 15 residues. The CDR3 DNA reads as TGTGCCAGCAGCCCGGGACAAACCCTCACCGGGGAGCTGTTTTTT. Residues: CASSPGQTLTGELFF.

This chain's CDR3 is CASSAGGRSSYEQYF. The CDR3 DNA reads as TGTGCCAGCAGTGCAGGCGGGAGAAGTTCCTACGAGCAGTACTTC. The rearrangement links TRBV25-1 to TRBJ2-7; TRBD2 aligns across 7 bases. The CDR3 length is 15 residues. V shed 4 bases and J 1 base; nucleotides not matched to a gene: 7. CDR1 is MGHDK and CDR2 is SYGVNS in the germline V gene.

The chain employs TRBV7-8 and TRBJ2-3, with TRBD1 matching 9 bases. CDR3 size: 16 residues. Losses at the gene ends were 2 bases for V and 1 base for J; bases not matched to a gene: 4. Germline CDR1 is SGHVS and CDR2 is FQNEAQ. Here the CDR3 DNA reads TGTGCCAGCAGCTTAAGGAGGGACAGGGGCACAGATACGCAGTATTTT. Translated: CASSLRRDRGTDTQYF.

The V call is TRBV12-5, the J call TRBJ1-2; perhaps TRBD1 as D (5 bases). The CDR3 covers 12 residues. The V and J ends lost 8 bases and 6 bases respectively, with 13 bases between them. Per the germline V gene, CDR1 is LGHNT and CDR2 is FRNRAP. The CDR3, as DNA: TGTGCTAGTAAAGGGGCAGGAGATGGCTACACCTTC. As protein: CASKGAGDGYTF.

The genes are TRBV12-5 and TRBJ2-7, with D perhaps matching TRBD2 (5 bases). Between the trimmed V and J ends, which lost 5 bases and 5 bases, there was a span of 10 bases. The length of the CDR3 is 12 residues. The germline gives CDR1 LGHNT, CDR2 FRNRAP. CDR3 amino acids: CASGPPRDEQYF. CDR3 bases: TGTGCTAGTGGTCCCCCGCGGGACGAGCAGTACTTC.

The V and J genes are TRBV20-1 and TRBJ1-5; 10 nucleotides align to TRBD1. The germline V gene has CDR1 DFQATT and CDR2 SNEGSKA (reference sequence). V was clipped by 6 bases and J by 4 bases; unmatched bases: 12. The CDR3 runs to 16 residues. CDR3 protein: CSAPRGGQGMNQPQHF. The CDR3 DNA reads TGCAGTGCGCCTCGAGGGGGACAGGGGATGAATCAGCCCCAGCATTTT.

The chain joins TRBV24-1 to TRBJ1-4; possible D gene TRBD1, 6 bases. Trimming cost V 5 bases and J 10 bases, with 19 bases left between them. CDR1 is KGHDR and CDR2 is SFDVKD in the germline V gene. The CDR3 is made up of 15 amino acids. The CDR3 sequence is CATSGTVIHRLKLFF. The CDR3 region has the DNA TGTGCCACCAGTGGGACAGTAATCCATCGTCTAAAACTGTTTTTT.